This T cell receptor (beta chain) was recorded in a study of T cells in lung cancer brain metastases. Here immunoSEQ multiplex PCR was the method, and the copy in TCRdb shows in-frame clones only, minus some. The table records about 2,400 clones, over 80% of them present only once. The CDR3 sequence is 13 residues long. In germline, CDR1 is MRHNA, CDR2 SNTAGT. V was trimmed by 6 bases and J by 4 bases, leaving 10 bases between them. The sequenced sample was tumor tissue from a brain metastasis. The chain has TRBV6-4 and TRBJ2-1; D might be TRBD2 (6 bases). The clonotype was recovered from a man in his 70s with non-small cell lung cancer that had spread to the brain. In DNA form, the CDR3 reads TGTGCCAGCAGCTGGGACTTGTACAATGAGCAGTTCTTC. It translates to CASSWDLYNEQFF.